Following are 25 T cell receptor beta chains from one sample sequenced in a study of T cell responses to AZD1222 COVID-19 vaccine. Assay used: immunoSEQ multiplex PCR; TCRdb lists only in-frame clones, some missing. The sample lists approximately 110,000 clones; roughly 87% were seen once. The source material was peripheral blood, sampled on day 0 of AZD1222 vaccination. All receptors derive from an adult in good health.

This chain links TRBV6-5 with TRBJ2-7, with 7 bases lining up with TRBD1. Germline CDR1 and CDR2: MNHEY and SVGAGI. This CDR3 has 14 amino acids. The ends lost 6 bases at V and 3 bases at J; junction bases unmatched: 8. CDR3 region: CASRLGTAHYEQYF. Written as DNA, the CDR3 is TGTGCCAGCAGACTCGGGACAGCCCACTACGAGCAGTACTTC.

The chain uses TRBV18 and TRBJ2-7; D might be TRBD2 (7 bases). The germline V and J ends were trimmed by 6 bases and 3 bases, with 15 bases remaining between them. Germline V lookup: CDR1 KGHSH, CDR2 LQKENI. The CDR3 sequence is 14 residues long. CDR3: CASSKGGDFYEQYF. In nucleotides, the CDR3 is TGTGCCAGCTCGAAAGGGGGGGACTTCTACGAGCAGTACTTC.

The chain uses TRBV7-8 and TRBJ2-7, with 10 bases lining up with TRBD1. The V gene end was trimmed by 2 bases and the J gene end by 0 bases; junction bases not matched to a gene: 7. Germline CDR1 reads SGHVS; CDR2 reads FQNEAQ. This CDR3 is built from 17 residues. The CDR3, as DNA: TGTGCCAGCAGCTTACCCACCGGGACAGGGGTCTCCTACGAGCAGTACTTC. Translating gives CASSLPTGTGVSYEQYF.

This clone was recorded only once. This chain links TRBV4-3 with TRBJ2-7, with D possibly being TRBD1 (6 bases). This CDR3 is 16 amino acids long. Trimming stripped 2 bases from V and 2 bases from J, with 16 bases between. Germline values: CDR1 LGHNA, CDR2 YSLEER. CDR3 region: CASSQLSTGVTYEQYF. CDR3 DNA: TGCGCCAGCAGCCAACTTTCGACAGGAGTTACCTACGAGCAGTACTTC.

The chain is built from TRBV19 and TRBJ2-5; D remains ambiguous. This CDR3 contains 13 residues. V was trimmed by 0 bases and J by 4 bases, leaving 6 bases between them. Germline V CDR1 and CDR2: LNHDA, SQIVND (reference sequence). Here the CDR3 DNA reads TGTGCCAGTAGTATAGATATAGGAGAGACCCAGTACTTC. Translation: CASSIDIGETQYF.

The rearrangement joins TRBV5-1 to TRBJ2-7, with D maybe TRBD1 (6 bases). Germline CDR1 is SGHRS and CDR2 is YFSETQ. Trimming took 4 bases from V and 3 from J, leaving 23 bases between them. This CDR3 comprises 17 residues. CDR3 loop: CASSLVRGSGAYYEQYF. CDR3 nucleotides: TGCGCCAGCAGCCTCGTTAGGGGGTCCGGGGCCTACTACGAGCAGTACTTC.

The chain links TRBV7-9 to TRBJ1-2; possible D gene TRBD1, 6 bases. Germline lookup yields CDR1 SEHNR and CDR2 FQNEAQ (reference sequence). V was cut by 4 bases and J by 8 bases, with 11 bases left in between. CDR3 size: 12 residues. CDR3: CASSYTGSGYTF. The CDR3 DNA is TGTGCCAGCAGCTACACAGGGAGCGGCTACACCTTC.

J is TRBJ2-7 and V is TRBV28, with D maybe TRBD1 (6 bases). The CDR3 runs 15 residues. Germline values: CDR1 MDHEN, CDR2 SYDVKM. V shed 2 bases and J shed 1 base, with 12 bases lying between them. The CDR3 sequence is CASSLGATGSYEQYF. In DNA, the CDR3 is TGTGCCAGCAGTTTAGGAGCGACAGGATCCTACGAGCAGTACTTC. Filled out from reference TRBV28 and TRBJ2-7, the complete variable domain reads DVKVTQSSRYLVKRTGEKVFLECVQDMDHENMFWYRQDPGLGLRLIYFSYDVKMKEKGDIPEGYSVSREKKERFSLILESASTNQTSMYLCASSLGATGSYEQYFGPGTRLTVT.

The chain combines TRBV30 with TRBJ1-1, with TRBD1 as a possible D gene (6 bases). This CDR3 comprises 12 residues. Deletions cut 2 bases from V and 6 bases from J, with 10 bases between. CDR1 and CDR2 from the germline V gene are GTSNPN and SVGIG (reference sequence). CDR3 sequence (DNA): TGTGCCTGGAGTACAGGGCTCGCTGAAGCTTTCTTT. This encodes CAWSTGLAEAFF.

The genes are TRBV9 and TRBJ2-1; TRBD2 matches 7 bases. The trim removed 4 bases at V and 5 bases at J, leaving 3 bases unmatched. Germline CDR1 is SGDLS and CDR2 is YYNGEE. The CDR3 length is 13 residues. In DNA, the CDR3 is TGTGCCAGCAGCCCGAGCGGGGACAATGAGCAGTTCTTC. Its translation: CASSPSGDNEQFF.

This clone was seen more than once but under ten times. The chain is built from TRBV5-6 and TRBJ1-1, with unresolved D. CDR1 and CDR2 from the germline V gene are SGHDT and YYEEEE. The CDR3 runs to 17 residues. The V end lost 5 bases, the J end lost 0 bases, and 20 bases lay between the germline ends. DNA of the CDR3: TGTGCCAGCAGGTCCCTCGGAGACCTTGGGATGAACACTGAAGCTTTCTTT. It encodes CASRSLGDLGMNTEAFF.

The CDR3 reads CASSQRGGTNEKLFF. In DNA, the CDR3 is TGTGCCAGCAGCCAAAGGGGGGGGACTAATGAAAAACTGTTTTTT. The J gene is TRBJ1-4, the V gene TRBV7-2; a weak D match, TRBD1 (6 bases). This CDR3 is 15 amino acids long. V was cut by 5 bases and J by 2 bases, with 12 bases left in between. In germline, CDR1 is SGHTA, CDR2 FQGNSA.

The chain employs TRBV19 and TRBJ2-7; D ambiguous. Germline assignment: CDR1 LNHDA and CDR2 SQIVND (reference sequence). V was clipped by 5 bases and J by 1 base, with 9 bases between them. This CDR3 comprises 13 residues. CDR3 nucleotide sequence: TGTGCCAGTAGTTCAGCAGCGTCCTACGAGCAGTACTTC. This sequence encodes CASSSAASYEQYF.

V is TRBV19 and J is TRBJ1-5, with 8 positions matching TRBD1. This CDR3 has 15 residues. Germline-derived CDR1 and CDR2 are LNHDA and SQIVND (reference sequence). The ends lost 3 bases at V and 7 bases at J; junction bases unmatched: 8. This CDR3 reads CASSMGRGQGQPQHF. In DNA form, the CDR3 reads TGTGCCAGTAGTATGGGCAGGGGGCAAGGCCAGCCCCAGCATTTT.

With regard to this clone: The sample holds other DNA sequences that translate to the same CDR3. The V call is TRBV4-1, the J call TRBJ2-7; TRBD2 aligns across 12 bases. The germline CDR1 and CDR2 sequences are MGHRA and YSYEKL. The trim removed 1 base at V and 4 bases at J, leaving 2 bases unmatched. The CDR3 is 15 amino acids. The chain's CDR3 is CASSQGLAGAYEQYF. CDR3 DNA sequence: TGCGCCAGCAGCCAAGGACTAGCGGGGGCGTACGAGCAGTACTTC.

This chain joins TRBV18 and TRBJ2-5; D may be TRBD1 (6 bases). Germline CDR1 reads KGHSH; CDR2 reads LQKENI. V gave up 1 base and J gave up 4 bases, with 13 bases separating them. The CDR3 contains 15 residues. This CDR3 is CASSPRLEGVETQYF. The DNA for the CDR3 is TGTGCCAGCTCACCACGTCTCGAGGGGGTAGAGACCCAGTACTTC.

The chain has TRBV5-1 and TRBJ2-4, with D perhaps TRBD2 (5 bases). The CDR3 runs to 17 residues. Trimming stripped 1 base from V and 0 bases from J, with 14 bases between. Germline V gene lookup returns CDR1 SGHRS and CDR2 YFSETQ. CDR3 loop: CASSLTRGLLAKNIQYF. CDR3 bases: TGCGCCAGCAGCTTGACCCGCGGGCTACTAGCCAAAAACATTCAGTACTTC.

The J gene is TRBJ1-3, the V gene TRBV7-9, with D possibly matching TRBD1 (6 bases). Germline V gene lookup returns CDR1 SEHNR and CDR2 FQNEAQ (reference sequence). With 3 bases removed from V and 4 bases from J, the gap between germline ends came to 7 bases. The CDR3 has 13 residues. The CDR3 loop reads CASSLGGGNTIYF. Written as DNA, the CDR3 is TGTGCCAGCAGCTTGGGGGGCGGAAACACCATATATTTT.

The chain carries TRBV19 and TRBJ2-5, with TRBD1 identical over 7 bases. Germline values: CDR1 LNHDA, CDR2 SQIVND (reference sequence). The V gene end was trimmed by 10 bases and the J gene end by 1 base; junction bases not matched to a gene: 9. The CDR3 runs to 14 residues. The chain's CDR3 is CATRQGYLQETQYF. DNA for the CDR3: TGTGCCACCAGACAGGGCTACCTCCAAGAGACCCAGTACTTC.

The genes are TRBV7-3 and TRBJ1-2; D may be TRBD1 (6 bases). Germline assignment: CDR1 SGHTA and CDR2 FQGTGA. The CDR3 consists of 15 residues. The V end was cut by 1 base, the J end by 5 bases, with 14 bases between. The DNA for the CDR3 is TGTGCCAGCAGCTTAAAAATGGACAGTGCTTATGGCTACACCTTC. Translating it yields CASSLKMDSAYGYTF.

The chain carries TRBV5-1 and TRBJ2-3; unclear D gene. CDR3 length equals 14 residues. The V end was cut by 1 base, the J end by 1 base, with 7 bases between. Per the germline V gene, CDR1 is SGHRS and CDR2 is YFSETQ. CDR3 loop: CASSLFPGTDTQYF. The CDR3 nucleotides read TGCGCCAGCAGCTTGTTTCCGGGCACAGATACGCAGTATTTT.

J is TRBJ2-7 and V is TRBV30; D not certain. The CDR3 runs to 14 residues. V lost 2 bases and J 1 base, leaving 12 bases between the germline ends. CDR1 and CDR2 (germline): GTSNPN, SVGIG (reference sequence). For the CDR3, the DNA is TGTGCCTGGAGTCGGAAGGGCCCTTCCTACGAGCAGTACTTC. Its translation: CAWSRKGPSYEQYF.

The chain couples TRBV27 to TRBJ2-7; the D gene is possibly TRBD2 (5 bases). This CDR3 spans 16 amino acids. V was cut by 4 bases and J by 0 bases, with 16 bases left in between. Germline V gives CDR1 MNHEY, CDR2 SMNVEV (reference sequence). In DNA, the CDR3 is TGTGCCAGCAGTTCCCCACTTCGGGAAAGCTCCTACGAGCAGTACTTC. Translated: CASSSPLRESSYEQYF.

The gene calls are TRBV7-4 and TRBJ2-3; 7 nucleotides match TRBD1. The CDR3 has 14 residues. V lost 6 bases, J lost 2 bases, and 5 bases stayed unmatched. Germline V gene sequence: CDR1 SGHVT, CDR2 SQSDAQ. CDR3 region: CASRRDRNTDTQYF. For the CDR3, the DNA is TGTGCCAGCAGACGGGACAGAAACACAGATACGCAGTATTTT.

V and J are TRBV12-3 or TRBV12-4 and TRBJ1-1; no definite D call. This CDR3 has 13 amino acids. V was pared by 6 bases and J by 1 base, with 9 bases between. The CDR3 protein is CASRLTANTEAFF. The CDR3 DNA is TGTGCCAGCAGATTGACGGCGAACACTGAAGCTTTCTTT.